The clone carrying this TCR beta chain has a handful of counts. These data belong to a study of blood T cell repertoires in COVID-19. Study background: The United States, Italy and Spain supplied acute and convalescent COVID-19 samples.

Methods used by the authors: Nucleated cell number was recorded as an estimate derived from reference gene primer amplification. Profiling relied on immunoSEQ multiplex PCR, and the TCRdb table lists in-frame clones only, not all of them. That table furnishes V, J and clone size, whereas the DNA furnished D and trimming. The top ten hold 9.5% to 13% of the sample, which has 150,000 to 180,000 clones, 65% to 90% seen once. Germline V gene lookup returns CDR1 SGHRS and CDR2 YFSETQ. Germline trimming cut 4 bases from V and 9 bases from J; bases unmatched to any gene: 7. CDR3 length: 16 residues. The specimen sequenced was peripheral blood. The rearrangement uses TRBV5-1 and TRBJ2-1, with 16 bases matching TRBD2. The TCR sequence derives from a woman aged 60 to 75 with COVID-19, enrolled during active disease. CDR3 in amino acids: CASSTGLAGGPSEQFF. The CDR3, as DNA: TGCGCCAGCAGCACGGGACTAGCGGGAGGGCCGAGTGAGCAGTTCTTC. Full variable domain (remainder filled in from reference TRBV5-1 and TRBJ2-1): KAGVTQTPRYLIKTRGQQVTLSCSPISGHRSVSWYQQTPGQGLQFLFEYFSETQRNKGNFPGRFSGRQFSNSRSEMNVSTLELGDSALYLCASSTGLAGGPSEQFFGPGTRLTVL.